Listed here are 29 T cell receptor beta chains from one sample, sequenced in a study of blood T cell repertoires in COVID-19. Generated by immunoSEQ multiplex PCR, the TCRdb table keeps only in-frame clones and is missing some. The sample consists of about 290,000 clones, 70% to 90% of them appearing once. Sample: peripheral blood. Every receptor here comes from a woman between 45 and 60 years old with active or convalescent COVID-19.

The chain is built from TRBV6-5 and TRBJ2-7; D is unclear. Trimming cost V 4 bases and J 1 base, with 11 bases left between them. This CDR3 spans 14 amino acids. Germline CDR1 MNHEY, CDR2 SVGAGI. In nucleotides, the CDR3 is TGTGCCAGCAGTTCCCTTGGTCTATCCTACGAGCAGTACTTC. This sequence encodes CASSSLGLSYEQYF.

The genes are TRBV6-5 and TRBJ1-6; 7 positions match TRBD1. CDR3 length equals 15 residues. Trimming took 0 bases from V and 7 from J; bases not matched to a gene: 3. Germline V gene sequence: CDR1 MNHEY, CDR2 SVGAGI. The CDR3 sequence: CASSYSTGFNSPLHF. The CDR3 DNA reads TGTGCCAGCAGTTACTCGACAGGGTTCAATTCACCCCTCCACTTT.

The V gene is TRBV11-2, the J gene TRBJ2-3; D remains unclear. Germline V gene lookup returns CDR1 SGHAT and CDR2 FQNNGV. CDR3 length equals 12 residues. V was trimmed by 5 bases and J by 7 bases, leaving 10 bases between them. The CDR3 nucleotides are TGTGCCAGCAGCCGCTCTAGGAATACGCAGTATTTT. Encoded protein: CASSRSRNTQYF.

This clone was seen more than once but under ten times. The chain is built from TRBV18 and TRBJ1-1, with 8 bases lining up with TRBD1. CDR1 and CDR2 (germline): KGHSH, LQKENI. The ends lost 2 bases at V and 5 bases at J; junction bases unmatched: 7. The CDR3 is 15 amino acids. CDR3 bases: TGTGCCAGCTCACCAACCATTACAGGGGGGACTGAAGCTTTCTTT. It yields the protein CASSPTITGGTEAFF.

CDR3 coding DNA: TGTGCCAGCAGTTACGCAGAAGGCGGGACCCCCTACGAGCAGTACTTC. Protein: CASSYAEGGTPYEQYF. The genes are TRBV6-5 and TRBJ2-7; D possibly corresponds to TRBD2 (6 bases). V was cut by 2 bases and J by 2 bases, with 16 bases left in between. CDR3 size: 16 residues. Germline-derived CDR1 and CDR2 are MNHEY and SVGAGI.

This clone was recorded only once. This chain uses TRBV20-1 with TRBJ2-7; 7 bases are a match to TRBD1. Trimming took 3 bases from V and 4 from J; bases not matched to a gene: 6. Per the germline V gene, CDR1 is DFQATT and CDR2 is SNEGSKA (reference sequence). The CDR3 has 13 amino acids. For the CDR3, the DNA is TGCAGTGCTAGTAGGGGGACAGCTTACGAGCAGTACTTC. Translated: CSASRGTAYEQYF.

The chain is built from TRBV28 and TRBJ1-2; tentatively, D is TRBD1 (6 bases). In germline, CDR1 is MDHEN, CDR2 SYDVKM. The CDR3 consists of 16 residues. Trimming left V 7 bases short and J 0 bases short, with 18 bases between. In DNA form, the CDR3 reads TGTGCCAGCACCCTTGGACAGTTTCGAGCTAACTATGGCTACACCTTC. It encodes CASTLGQFRANYGYTF.

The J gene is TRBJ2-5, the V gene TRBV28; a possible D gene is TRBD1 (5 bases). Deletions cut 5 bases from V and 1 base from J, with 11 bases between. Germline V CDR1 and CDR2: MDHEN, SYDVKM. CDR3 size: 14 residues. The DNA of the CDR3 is TGTGCCAGCAGTGGCTGGCAGGGCCAAGAGACCCAGTACTTC. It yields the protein CASSGWQGQETQYF.

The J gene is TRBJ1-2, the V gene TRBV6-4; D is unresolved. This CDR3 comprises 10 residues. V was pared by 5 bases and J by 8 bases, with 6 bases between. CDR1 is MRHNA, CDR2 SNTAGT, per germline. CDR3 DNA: TGTGCCAGCAGTTCCTTAGGCTACACCTTC. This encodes CASSSLGYTF.

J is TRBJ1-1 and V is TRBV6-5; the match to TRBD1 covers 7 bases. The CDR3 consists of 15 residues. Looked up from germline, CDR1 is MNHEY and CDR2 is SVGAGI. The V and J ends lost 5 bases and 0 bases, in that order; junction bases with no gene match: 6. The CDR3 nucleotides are TGTGCCAGCAGTCCCCGGACAGGAGTGAACACTGAAGCTTTCTTT. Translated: CASSPRTGVNTEAFF.

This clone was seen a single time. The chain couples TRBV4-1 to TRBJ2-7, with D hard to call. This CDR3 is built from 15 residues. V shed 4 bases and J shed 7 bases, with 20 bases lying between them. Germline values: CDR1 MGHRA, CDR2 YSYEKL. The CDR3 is CASSPVGLVAEEQYF. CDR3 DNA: TGCGCCAGCAGCCCTGTGGGCTTAGTCGCTGAAGAGCAGTACTTC.

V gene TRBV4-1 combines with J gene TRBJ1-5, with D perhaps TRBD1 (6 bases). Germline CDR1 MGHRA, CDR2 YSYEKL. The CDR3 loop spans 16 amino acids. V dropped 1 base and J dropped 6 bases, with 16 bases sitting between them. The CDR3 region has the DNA TGCGCCAGCAGCCAAGTCCTCGGAGGACAGTTTCAGCCCCAGCATTTT. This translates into CASSQVLGGQFQPQHF.

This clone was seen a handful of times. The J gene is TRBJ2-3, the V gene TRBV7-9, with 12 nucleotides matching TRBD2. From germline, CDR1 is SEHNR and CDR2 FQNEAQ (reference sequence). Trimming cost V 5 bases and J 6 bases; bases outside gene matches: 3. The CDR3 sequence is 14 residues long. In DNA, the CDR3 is TGTGCCAGCAGCCCAGGGACTAGCGGGGATACGCAGTATTTT. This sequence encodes CASSPGTSGDTQYF.

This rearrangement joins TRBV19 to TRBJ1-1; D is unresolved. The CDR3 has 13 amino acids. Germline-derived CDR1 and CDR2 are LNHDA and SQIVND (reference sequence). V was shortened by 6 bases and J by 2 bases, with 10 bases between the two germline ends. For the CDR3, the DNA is TGTGCCAGTAGGTCCGGGAGAAACACTGAAGCTTTCTTT. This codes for CASRSGRNTEAFF.

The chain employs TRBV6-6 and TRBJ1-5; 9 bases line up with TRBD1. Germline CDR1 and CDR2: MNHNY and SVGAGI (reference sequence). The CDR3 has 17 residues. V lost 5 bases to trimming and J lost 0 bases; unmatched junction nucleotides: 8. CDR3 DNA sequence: TGTGCCAGCAGTCTGACAGGGGGAGATTATAGCAATCAGCCCCAGCATTTT. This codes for CASSLTGGDYSNQPQHF.

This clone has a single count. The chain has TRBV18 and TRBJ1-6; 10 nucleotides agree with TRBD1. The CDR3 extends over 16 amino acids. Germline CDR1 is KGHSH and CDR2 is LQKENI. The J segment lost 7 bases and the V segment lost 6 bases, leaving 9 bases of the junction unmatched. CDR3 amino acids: CASSSTGTGANSPLHF. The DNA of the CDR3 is TGTGCCAGCTCGTCCACCGGGACAGGGGCGAATTCACCCCTCCACTTT.

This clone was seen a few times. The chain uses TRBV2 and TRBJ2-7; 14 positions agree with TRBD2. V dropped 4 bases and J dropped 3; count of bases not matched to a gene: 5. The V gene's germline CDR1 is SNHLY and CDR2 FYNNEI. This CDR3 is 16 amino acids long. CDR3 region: CASSVPGLAGVYEQYF. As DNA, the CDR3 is TGTGCCAGCAGTGTACCGGGACTAGCGGGAGTCTACGAGCAGTACTTC.

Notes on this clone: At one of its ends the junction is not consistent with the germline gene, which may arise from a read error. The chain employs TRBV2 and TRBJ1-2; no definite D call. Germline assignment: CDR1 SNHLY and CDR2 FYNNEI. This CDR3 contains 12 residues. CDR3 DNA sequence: TGTGCCAGCAGTGCCAGAGGTTACGAGCAAGTCTTC. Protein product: CASSARGYEQVF.

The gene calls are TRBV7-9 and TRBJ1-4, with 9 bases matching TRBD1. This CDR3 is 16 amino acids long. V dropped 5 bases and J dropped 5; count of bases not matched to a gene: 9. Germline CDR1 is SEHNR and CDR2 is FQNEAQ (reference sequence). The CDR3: CASSRGPGQGNEKLFF. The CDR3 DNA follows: TGTGCCAGCAGCCGAGGTCCGGGACAGGGAAATGAAAAACTGTTTTTT.

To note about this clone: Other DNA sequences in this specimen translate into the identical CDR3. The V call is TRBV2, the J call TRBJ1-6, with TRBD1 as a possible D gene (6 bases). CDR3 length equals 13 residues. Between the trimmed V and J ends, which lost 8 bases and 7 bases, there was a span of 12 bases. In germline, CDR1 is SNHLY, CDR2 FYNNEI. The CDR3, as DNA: TGTGCCAGCTCCGGACAGCAGAATTCACCCCTCCACTTT. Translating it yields CASSGQQNSPLHF.

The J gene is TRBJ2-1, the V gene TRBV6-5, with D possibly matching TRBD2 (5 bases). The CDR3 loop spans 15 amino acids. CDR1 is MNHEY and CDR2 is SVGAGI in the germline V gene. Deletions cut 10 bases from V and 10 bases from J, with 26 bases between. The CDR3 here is CATLKQTTLGGEQFF. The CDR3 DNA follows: TGTGCCACCCTAAAACAGACCACCTTAGGAGGAGAGCAGTTCTTC.

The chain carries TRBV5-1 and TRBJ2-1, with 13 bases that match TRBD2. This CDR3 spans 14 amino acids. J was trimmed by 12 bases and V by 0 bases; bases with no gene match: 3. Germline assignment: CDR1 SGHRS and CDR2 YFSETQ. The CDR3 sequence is CASSLDTSGGVQFF. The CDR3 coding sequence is TGCGCCAGCAGCTTGGATACTAGCGGGGGGGTGCAGTTCTTC.

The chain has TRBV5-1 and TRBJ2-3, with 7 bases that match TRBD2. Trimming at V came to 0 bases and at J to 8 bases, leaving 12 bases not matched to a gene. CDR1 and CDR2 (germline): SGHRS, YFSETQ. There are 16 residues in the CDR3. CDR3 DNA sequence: TGCGCCAGCAGCTTGGGGCCTAGCGGACCGTCACCTACGCAGTATTTT. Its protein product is CASSLGPSGPSPTQYF.

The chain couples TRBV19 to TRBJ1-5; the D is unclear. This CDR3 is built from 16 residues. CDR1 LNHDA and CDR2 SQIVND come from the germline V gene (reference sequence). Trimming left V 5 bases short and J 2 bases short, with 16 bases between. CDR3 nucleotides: TGTGCCAGTAGTCAACTGGCCCAAGCGGGCAATCAGCCCCAGCATTTT. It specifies CASSQLAQAGNQPQHF.

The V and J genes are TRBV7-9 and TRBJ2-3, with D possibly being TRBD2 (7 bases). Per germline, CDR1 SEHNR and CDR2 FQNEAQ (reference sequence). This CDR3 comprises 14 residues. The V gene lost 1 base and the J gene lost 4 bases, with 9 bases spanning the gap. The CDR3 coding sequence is TGTGCCAGCAGCTTAGGGGGGGGCCCAGATACGCAGTATTTT. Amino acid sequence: CASSLGGGPDTQYF.

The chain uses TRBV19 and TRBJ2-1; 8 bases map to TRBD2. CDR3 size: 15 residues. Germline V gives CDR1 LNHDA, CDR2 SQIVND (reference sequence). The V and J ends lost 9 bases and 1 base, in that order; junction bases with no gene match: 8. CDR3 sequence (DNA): TGTGCCAGCCTTCGTTCGGGAGGGTCCTACAATGAGCAGTTCTTC. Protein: CASLRSGGSYNEQFF.

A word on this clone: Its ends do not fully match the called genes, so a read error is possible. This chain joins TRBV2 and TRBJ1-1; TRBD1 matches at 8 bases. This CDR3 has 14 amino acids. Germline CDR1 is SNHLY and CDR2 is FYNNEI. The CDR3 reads CVSRFDRGNTEAFF. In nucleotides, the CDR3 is TGTGTCAGCAGGTTCGACAGGGGGAACACTGAAGCTTTCTTT.

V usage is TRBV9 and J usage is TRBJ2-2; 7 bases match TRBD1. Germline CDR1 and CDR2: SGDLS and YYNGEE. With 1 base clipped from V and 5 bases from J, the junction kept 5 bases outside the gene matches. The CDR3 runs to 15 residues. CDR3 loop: CASSVNRGATGELFF. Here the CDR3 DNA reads TGTGCCAGCAGCGTAAACAGGGGTGCGACCGGGGAGCTGTTTTTT. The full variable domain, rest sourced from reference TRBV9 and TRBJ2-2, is DSGVTQTPKHLITATGQRVTLRCSPRSGDLSVYWYQQSLDQGLQFLIQYYNGEERAKGNILERFSAQQFPDLHSELNLSSLELGDSALYFCASSVNRGATGELFFGEGSRLTVL.

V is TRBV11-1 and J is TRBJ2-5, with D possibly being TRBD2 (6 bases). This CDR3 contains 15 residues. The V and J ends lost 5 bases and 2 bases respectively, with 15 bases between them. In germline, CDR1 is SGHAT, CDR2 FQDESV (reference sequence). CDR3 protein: CASSPSGEKQETQYF. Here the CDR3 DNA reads TGTGCCAGCAGCCCCTCGGGGGAAAAACAAGAGACCCAGTACTTC. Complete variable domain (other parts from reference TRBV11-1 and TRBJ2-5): EAEVAQSPRYKITEKSQAVAFWCDPISGHATLYWYRQILGQGPELLVQFQDESVVDDSQLPKDRFSAERLKGVDSTLKIQPAELGDSAMYLCASSPSGEKQETQYFGPGTRLLVL.